This paragraph covers one T cell receptor beta chain sequence. Its antigen is not identified. Other DNA sequences in this specimen translate into the identical CDR3. The CDR3 contains 16 residues. Germline-derived CDR1 and CDR2 are SGHRS and YFSETQ. V was clipped by 4 bases and J by 0 bases; unmatched bases: 7. The sample belongs to a study of shared clonotypes between healthy human individuals. General study points: A handful of donors showed sharing of around 5% of naive CD4 clonotypes. Lower generation probabilities were found for non-shared clonotypes than for those shared by all four donors. Depth was large, yet rarefaction showed that sorted-subset sequencing was incomplete. Naive subsets, compared against memory subsets, generally had larger estimated richness values.

Profiling relied on immunoSEQ multiplex PCR, and the TCRdb table lists in-frame clones only, not all of them. The table has around 2.3 million clones, about 94% seen once. Sample: naive CD4+ T cells sorted from blood. The subset denotes: CD45RA+ positively selected. This chain links TRBV5-1 with TRBJ1-3, with 7 bases lining up with TRBD1. This TCR derives from a man younger than 35 in good health. The CDR3 spells CASSLPTGSSGNTIYF. In DNA, the CDR3 is TGCGCCAGCAGCCTCCCGACAGGGAGCTCTGGAAACACCATATATTTT.